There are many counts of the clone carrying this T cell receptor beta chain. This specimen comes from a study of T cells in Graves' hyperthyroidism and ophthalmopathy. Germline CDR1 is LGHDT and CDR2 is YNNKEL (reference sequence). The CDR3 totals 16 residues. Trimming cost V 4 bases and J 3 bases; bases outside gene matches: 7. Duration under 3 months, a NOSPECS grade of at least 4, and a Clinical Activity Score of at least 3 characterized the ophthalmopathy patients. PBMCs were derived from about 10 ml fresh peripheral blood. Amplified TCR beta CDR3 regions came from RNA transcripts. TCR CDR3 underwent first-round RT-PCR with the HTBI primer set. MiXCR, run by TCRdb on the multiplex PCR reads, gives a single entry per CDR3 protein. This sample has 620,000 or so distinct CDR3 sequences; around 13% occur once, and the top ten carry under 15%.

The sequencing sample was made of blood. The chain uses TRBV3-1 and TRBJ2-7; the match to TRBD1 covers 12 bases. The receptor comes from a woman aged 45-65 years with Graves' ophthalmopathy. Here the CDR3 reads CASSPIGTGGFYEQYF. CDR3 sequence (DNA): TGTGCCAGCAGCCCCATCGGGACAGGGGGCTTCTACGAGCAGTACTTC.